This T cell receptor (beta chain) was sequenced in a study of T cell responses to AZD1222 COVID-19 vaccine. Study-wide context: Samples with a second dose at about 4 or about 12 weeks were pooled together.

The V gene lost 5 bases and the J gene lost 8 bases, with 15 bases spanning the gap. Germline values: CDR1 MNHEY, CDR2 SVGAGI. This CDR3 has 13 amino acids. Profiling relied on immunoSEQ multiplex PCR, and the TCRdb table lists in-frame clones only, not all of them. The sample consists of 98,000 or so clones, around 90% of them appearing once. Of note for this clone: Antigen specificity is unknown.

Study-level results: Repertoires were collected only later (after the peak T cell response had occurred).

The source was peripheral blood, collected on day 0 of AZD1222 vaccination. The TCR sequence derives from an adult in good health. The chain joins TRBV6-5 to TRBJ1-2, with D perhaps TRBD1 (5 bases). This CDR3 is CASSPSRVEGYTF. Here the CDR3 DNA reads TGTGCCAGCAGTCCAAGCAGGGTTGAAGGCTACACCTTC.